The 10 T cell receptor beta chains given below trace back to one sample, sequenced in a study of T cells in Graves' hyperthyroidism and ophthalmopathy. Amplification of TCR beta CDR3 regions was performed using RNA transcripts as template. The TCR CDR3 was amplified in a first-round RT-PCR using the HTBI primer set. MiXCR was run by TCRdb on the multiplex PCR reads, yielding one entry per CDR3 protein. The repertoire has 300,000 to 450,000 distinct CDR3 sequences, approximately 25% of them found once; the top ten carry roughly 70%. The source material was blood. Source of these receptors: a man aged 45-65 years with Graves' hyperthyroidism.

The table lists this clonotype with many counts. V is TRBV28 and J is TRBJ2-3; no firm D call. This CDR3 contains 14 residues. V lost 6 bases, J lost 7 bases, and 17 bases lay in between. Germline CDR1 and CDR2: MDHEN and SYDVKM. The CDR3 DNA follows: TGTGCCAGCAGGAAGGGCGTAGTTGTGAATACGCAGTATTTT. Amino acids: CASRKGVVVNTQYF.

The genes are TRBV27 and TRBJ1-1; possible D gene TRBD1, 5 bases. The V and J ends lost 7 bases and 1 base respectively, with 22 bases between them. This CDR3 is built from 17 residues. Germline V gene sequence: CDR1 MNHEY, CDR2 SMNVEV (reference sequence). The CDR3 nucleotides are TGTGCCAGCACATCCCGGGGGGGGGGTGGGGGGAACACTGAAGCTTTCTTT. This gives the protein CASTSRGGGGGNTEAFF.

This clonotype was seen many times. V gene TRBV27 combines with J gene TRBJ2-7, with 9 bases identical to TRBD1. CDR1 MNHEY and CDR2 SMNVEV come from the germline V gene (reference sequence). The ends lost 6 bases at V and 2 bases at J; junction bases unmatched: 2. CDR3 length: 13 amino acids. The CDR3 DNA is TGTGCCAGCAGCAACAGGGGGCCCTACGAGCAGTACTTC. Encoded protein: CASSNRGPYEQYF.

The genes are TRBV30 and TRBJ1-6; D is uncertain. Looked up from germline, CDR1 is GTSNPN and CDR2 is SVGIG (reference sequence). The CDR3 sequence is 11 residues long. V lost 1 base to trimming and J lost 7 bases, with 2 bases between them. Written as DNA, the CDR3 is TGTGCCTGGAGTGCGAATTCACCCCTCCACTTT. Translating gives CAWSANSPLHF.

This clonotype was counted ten times or more. The chain is built from TRBV7-9 and TRBJ2-7; D gene ambiguous. CDR1 is SEHNR and CDR2 is FQNEAQ in the germline V gene (reference sequence). Trimming removed 3 bases from V and 6 bases from J, with 12 bases in between. The CDR3 sequence is 13 residues long. This chain's CDR3 is CASSFYRAVEQYF. CDR3 sequence (DNA): TGTGCCAGCAGCTTTTATAGGGCCGTCGAGCAGTACTTC.

This clonotype was observed a handful of times. This chain uses TRBV30 with TRBJ2-1; weak D call: TRBD2 (7 bases). The germline gives CDR1 GTSNPN, CDR2 SVGIG (reference sequence). This CDR3 spans 12 amino acids. The CDR3 sequence: CAGAGAGNEQFF. CDR3 nucleotide sequence: TGTGCGGGGGCGGGAGCCGGCAATGAGCAGTTCTTC.

This clonotype was seen a handful of times. The chain recombines TRBV5-6 with TRBJ1-2; D unclear. CDR3 size: 13 residues. V lost 4 bases to trimming and J lost 2 bases, with 9 bases between them. In germline, CDR1 is SGHDT, CDR2 YYEEEE. CDR3 sequence reads: CASSQRQNYGYTF. The CDR3 nucleotides read TGTGCCAGCAGCCAAAGACAAAACTATGGCTACACCTTC.

The chain recombines TRBV18 with TRBJ2-5, with D possibly being TRBD1 (6 bases). Germline V gene data show CDR1 as KGHSH and CDR2 as LQKENI. The CDR3 extends over 15 amino acids. Trimming left V 0 bases short and J 4 bases short, with 12 bases between. In DNA, the CDR3 is TGTGCCAGCTCACCACCGGTCCGGACAGTAGAGACCCAGTACTTC. This codes for CASSPPVRTVETQYF. The complete variable domain, with remaining parts taken from reference TRBV18 and TRBJ2-5, reads NAGVMQNPRHLVRRRGQEARLRCSPMKGHSHVYWYRQLPEEGLKFMVYLQKENIIDESGMPKERFSAEFPKEGPSILRIQQVVRGDSAAYFCASSPPVRTVETQYFGPGTRLLVL.

This clonotype was found many times. The chain joins TRBV7-6 to TRBJ2-5; 8 bases line up with TRBD2. V was pared by 5 bases and J by 5 bases, with 16 bases of the junction left unmatched. CDR3 length equals 17 residues. Germline values: CDR1 SGHVS, CDR2 FNYEAQ. The CDR3 coding sequence is TGTGCCAGCAGCCCTGCGATACCGGGACTAGTATACGAGACCCAGTACTTC. Translation: CASSPAIPGLVYETQYF.

This clonotype was observed a few times. The J gene is TRBJ1-5, the V gene TRBV18; TRBD1 matches at 9 bases. CDR3 length: 15 amino acids. Per germline, CDR1 KGHSH and CDR2 LQKENI. The ends lost 2 bases at V and 5 bases at J; junction bases unmatched: 4. CDR3 bases: TGTGCCAGCTCACCATGGACAGGGGTGGATCAGCCCCAGCATTTT. Translated, it gives CASSPWTGVDQPQHF.